The rows below give T cell receptor beta chains drawn from one sample of a study of T cells in tuberculosis. Sequenced by immunoSEQ multiplex PCR; TCRdb stores in-frame clones only, minus some. The sample yields 44,000 or so clones, about 95% seen once. Material for sequencing was PBMCs. Every receptor here comes from a donor aged 5-35 years with latent tuberculosis or without tuberculosis infection. CDR3s include the opening cysteine and the closing phenylalanine or tryptophan. A D gene is named only where the DNA matches it firmly. Where a row states a size, it is once, few, many or the class of an expanded clone; other rows omit it.

>TRBJ2-1|15|.|TRBV4-2|TRBD1
CASSLDRGKYNEQFF
TGTGCCAGCAGCCTGGACAGGGGGAAGTACAATGAGCAGTTCTTC
>TRBJ2-7|13|.|TRBV5-6|TRBD1
CASSWDRNYEQYF
TGTGCCAGCAGCTGGGACAGGAACTACGAGCAGTACTTC
>TRBJ2-2|10|few|TRBV19|.
CASSGGELFF
TGTGCCAGTAGCGGCGGGGAGCTGTTTTTT
>TRBJ1-1|16|.|TRBV18|TRBD1
CASSALPGQLNTEAFF
TGTGCCAGCTCAGCCCTTCCGGGACAGCTGAACACTGAAGCTTTCTTT
>TRBJ2-1|18|.|TRBV7-6|TRBD2
CASSLALGLAGGHNEQFF
TGTGCCAGCAGCTTAGCGCTGGGTCTAGCGGGAGGCCACAATGAGCAGTTCTTC
>TRBJ2-7|12|once|TRBV19|.
CASSMGGREQYF
TGTGCCAGTAGTATGGGGGGTCGCGAGCAGTACTTC
>TRBJ2-1|13|.|TRBV27|TRBD2
CASSFGGSNEQFF
TGTGCCAGCAGTTTCGGGGGGTCCAATGAGCAGTTCTTC
>TRBJ2-7|13|.|TRBV5-4|.
CASSLQGAYEQYF
TGTGCCAGCAGCTTGCAGGGCGCCTACGAGCAGTACTTC
>TRBJ2-3|13|once|TRBV10-3|.
CAISVADTDTQYF
TGTGCCATCAGTGTGGCGGATACAGATACGCAGTATTTT
>TRBJ2-7|14|.|TRBV6-5|.
CASKYREASYEQYF
TGTGCCAGCAAGTATAGGGAGGCATCCTACGAGCAGTACTTC
>TRBJ1-1|14|.|TRBV29-1|TRBD1
CSVEGRTGNTEAFF
TGCAGCGTTGAAGGCAGGACAGGGAACACTGAAGCTTTCTTT
>TRBJ1-3|17|.|TRBV15|TRBD1
CATSKRPGQGTRNTIYF
TGTGCCACCAGCAAACGTCCGGGACAGGGAACGAGAAACACCATATATTTT
>TRBJ1-2|17|once|TRBV18|TRBD1
CASSPPAVEGANYGYTF
TGTGCCAGCTCACCACCGGCGGTAGAGGGGGCGAACTATGGCTACACCTTC
>TRBJ2-5|13|.|TRBV7-2|TRBD1
CASSFTGVETQYF
TGTGCCAGCAGCTTTACAGGGGTAGAGACCCAGTACTTC
>TRBJ1-1|16|.|TRBV6-5|TRBD1
CASSYSPGTGNTEAFF
TGTGCCAGCAGTTACTCCCCAGGGACAGGGAACACTGAAGCTTTCTTT
>TRBJ1-6|13|.|TRBV30|TRBD1
CAGQGGYNSPLHF
TGTGCCGGACAGGGAGGGTATAATTCACCCCTCCACTTT
>TRBJ2-3|17|.|TRBV4-1|TRBD2
CASSQDPRGGETDTQYF
TGCGCCAGCAGCCAAGACCCGCGGGGGGGAGAGACAGATACGCAGTATTTT
>TRBJ1-2|12|.|TRBV11-2|TRBD1
CASSSTGNGYTF
TGTGCCAGCAGCTCGACAGGGAATGGCTACACCTTC
>TRBJ2-1|12|.|TRBV6-1|TRBD1
CASSETGDEQFF
TGTGCCAGCAGTGAGACAGGGGATGAGCAGTTCTTC
>TRBJ2-3|15|.|TRBV6-1|.
CASGLLRGGTDTQYF
TGTGCCAGCGGACTCCTGCGGGGCGGCACAGATACGCAGTATTTT
>TRBJ2-1|15|once|TRBV5-1|TRBD2
CASSLAASGKGEQFF
TGCGCCAGCAGCTTGGCCGCTAGCGGGAAGGGTGAGCAGTTCTTC
>TRBJ1-1|14|.|TRBV10-1|.
CASSDLGSQIPAFF
TGCGCCAGCAGTGATTTGGGCTCCCAAATTCCGGCTTTCTTT
>TRBJ2-1|16|.|TRBV2|TRBD1
CASTLDRGSSYNEQFF
TGTGCCAGCACCCTGGACAGGGGAAGCTCCTACAATGAGCAGTTCTTC
>TRBJ1-2|14|.|TRBV18|.
CASTETQGNYGYTF
TGTGCCAGCACCGAAACACAGGGAAACTATGGCTACACCTTC
>TRBJ1-5|13|.|TRBV6-5|.
CASSSQFAQPQHF
TGTGCCAGCAGTTCCCAGTTCGCTCAGCCCCAGCATTTT
>TRBJ1-4|18|.|TRBV9|.
CASSRLGTLLATNEKLFF
TGTGCCAGCAGCCGTTTAGGGACTCTCCTTGCGACTAATGAAAAACTGTTTTTT
>TRBJ2-1|15|.|TRBV14|.
CASSQDVSGYNEQFF
TGTGCCAGCAGCCAAGATGTATCAGGCTACAATGAGCAGTTCTTC
>TRBJ2-3|17|.|TRBV5-6|TRBD2
CASSVRVTSGGRDTQYF
TGTGCCAGCAGCGTACGGGTGACTAGCGGGGGCCGGGATACGCAGTATTTT
>TRBJ2-7|14|.|TRBV5-4|TRBD2
CASSWGAGGDEQYF
TGTGCCAGCAGCTGGGGGGCGGGAGGTGATGAGCAGTACTTC
>TRBJ1-2|14|.|TRBV5-1|TRBD1
CASSTGDRDYGYTF
TGCGCCAGCAGCACTGGGGACAGGGACTATGGCTACACCTTC
>TRBJ1-3|13|.|TRBV29-1|TRBD1
CSVGQGTRNTIYF
TGCAGCGTAGGACAGGGGACGAGAAACACCATATATTTT
>TRBJ2-3|16|.|TRBV5-6|.
CASTLARAHLTDTQYF
TGTGCCAGCACCCTGGCGAGGGCACACCTCACAGATACGCAGTATTTT
>TRBJ2-7|14|.|TRBV18|TRBD1
CASSPTGTGNEQYF
TGTGCCAGCTCCCCTACCGGGACAGGGAACGAGCAGTACTTC
>TRBJ2-2|17|.|TRBV5-1|.
CASSLDADGGTTGELFF
TGCGCCAGCAGCTTGGATGCGGACGGGGGTACTACGGGGGAGCTGTTTTTT
>TRBJ1-5|15|.|TRBV30|TRBD1
CAWSPGQGDVLPQHF
TGTGCCTGGAGTCCCGGACAGGGGGATGTCTTGCCCCAGCATTTT
>TRBJ2-3|14|.|TRBV6-4|.
CASAQGSSTDTQYF
TGTGCCAGCGCTCAGGGGAGTAGCACAGATACGCAGTATTTT
>TRBJ2-3|18|.|TRBV10-3|TRBD1
CAIRTGTGGPLSTDTQYF
TGTGCCATCAGGACCGGGACAGGGGGCCCCCTCAGCACAGATACGCAGTATTTT
>TRBJ2-1|13|.|TRBV19|.
CASNEAGYNEQFF
TGTGCCAGTAACGAGGCGGGTTACAATGAGCAGTTCTTC
>TRBJ2-5|15|.|TRBV6-5|TRBD2
CAVPNRLAGKETQYF
TGTGCCGTGCCCAACAGACTAGCGGGGAAAGAGACCCAGTACTTC
>TRBJ1-1|19|.|TRBV15|.
CATSRDGRGKGERNTEAFF
TGTGCCACCAGCAGAGATGGAAGGGGGAAAGGTGAAAGGAACACTGAAGCTTTCTTT
>TRBJ1-1|16|.|TRBV28|TRBD1
CASTPPPGTGELRAFF
TGTGCCAGCACCCCCCCTCCCGGGACAGGGGAATTAAGAGCTTTCTTT
>TRBJ1-2|16|.|TRBV25-1|.
CASSESDEGSFYGYTF
TGTGCCAGCAGTGAATCCGACGAGGGTTCCTTCTATGGCTACACCTTC
>TRBJ2-5|16|.|TRBV28|TRBD1
CASSLGGQGFIETQYF
TGTGCCAGCAGCTTGGGAGGACAGGGATTTATTGAGACCCAGTACTTC
>TRBJ1-1|13|.|TRBV5-4|TRBD1
CASSSQGRTEAFF
TGTGCCAGCAGCTCACAGGGGCGGACTGAAGCTTTCTTT
>TRBJ2-3|14|.|TRBV10-3|.
CAISPKTGTDTQYF
TGTGCCATCAGTCCGAAGACTGGTACAGATACGCAGTATTTT
>TRBJ1-1|17|.|TRBV7-9|.
CASSPPGGVQGRAEAFF
TGTGCCAGCAGCCCGCCCGGGGGGGTACAGGGTAGGGCTGAAGCTTTCTTT
>TRBJ1-4|15|.|TRBV11-3|TRBD1
CASSLCDRANEKLFF
TGTGCCAGCAGCTTATGCGACAGGGCTAATGAAAAACTGTTTTTT
>TRBJ2-1|14|.|TRBV5-1|.
CASSSGDPYNEQFF
TGCGCCAGCAGCTCGGGGGACCCCTACAATGAGCAGTTCTTC
>TRBJ1-4|13|.|TRBV11-2|TRBD1
CASSPGDRGTMFF
TGTGCCAGCAGCCCCGGGGACAGGGGTACGATGTTTTTT
>TRBJ2-7|11|.|TRBV27|.
CASRNRVEQYF
TGTGCTAGCAGGAATCGGGTCGAGCAGTACTTC
>TRBJ1-2|13|.|TRBV19|.
CASSIGQDYGYTF
TGTGCCAGTAGTATTGGGCAAGACTATGGCTACACCTTC
>TRBJ2-5|13|.|TRBV7-9|.
CASSLASWETQYF
TGTGCCAGCAGCTTAGCTAGTTGGGAGACCCAGTACTTC
>TRBJ2-1|18|once|TRBV19|TRBD2
CASTSSRLALASYNEQFF
TGTGCCAGTACCTCTTCCAGACTAGCCCTTGCCTCCTACAATGAGCAGTTCTTC
>TRBJ2-3|15|once|TRBV5-6|.
CASSLGGSFTDTQYF
TGTGCCAGCAGCTTGGGTGGCAGTTTCACAGATACGCAGTATTTT
>TRBJ1-3|15|few|TRBV6-4|.
CASSDPARAGNTIYF
TGTGCCAGCAGTGACCCAGCGCGGGCTGGAAACACCATATATTTT
>TRBJ1-1|14|.|TRBV5-1|.
CASSLVRGGTEAFF
TGCGCCAGCAGCTTGGTTAGGGGGGGCACTGAAGCTTTCTTT
>TRBJ2-2|16|once|TRBV19|.
CASCGGLRWSTGELFF
TGTGCCAGTTGCGGGGGCCTCCGCTGGTCCACCGGGGAGCTGTTTTTT